This TCR beta chain was identified during a study of blood T cell repertoires in COVID-19. Clones were read by immunoSEQ multiplex PCR, and TCRdb kept only the in-frame ones, dropping some. The sample carries about 350,000 clones, about 90% recorded once. Germline V gene sequence: CDR1 SGHDN, CDR2 FVKESK. The CDR3 totals 13 residues. The V gene lost 1 base and the J gene lost 0 bases, with 3 bases spanning the gap. Across 20 to 25 US areas, participants ranged in age from about 18 to 100 years. This chain connects TRBV14 to TRBJ1-1; D ambiguous. Sequenced: PBMCs or T cells enriched from blood (not recorded which). The TCR comes from a woman aged 30 to 39 who had recovered from COVID-19. The CDR3 bases are TGTGCCAGCAGCCAAGGAGTGAACACTGAAGCTTTCTTT. This translates into CASSQGVNTEAFF.